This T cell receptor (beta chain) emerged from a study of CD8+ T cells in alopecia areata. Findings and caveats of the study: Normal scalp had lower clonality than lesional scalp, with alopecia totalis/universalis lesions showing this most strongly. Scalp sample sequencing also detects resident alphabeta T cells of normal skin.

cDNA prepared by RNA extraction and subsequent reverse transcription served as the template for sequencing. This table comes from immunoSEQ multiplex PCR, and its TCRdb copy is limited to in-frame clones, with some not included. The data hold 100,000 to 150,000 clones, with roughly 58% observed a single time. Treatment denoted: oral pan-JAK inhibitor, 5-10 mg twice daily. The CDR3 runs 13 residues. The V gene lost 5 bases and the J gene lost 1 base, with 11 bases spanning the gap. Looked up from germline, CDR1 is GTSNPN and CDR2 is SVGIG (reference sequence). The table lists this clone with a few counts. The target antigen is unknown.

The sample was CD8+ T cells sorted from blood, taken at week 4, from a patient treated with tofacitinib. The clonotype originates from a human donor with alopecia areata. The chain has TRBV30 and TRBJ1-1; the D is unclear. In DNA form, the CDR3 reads TGTGCCTGGGACAACACGGAGAACACTGAAGCTTTCTTT. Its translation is CAWDNTENTEAFF.